The rows below give T cell receptor beta chains drawn from one sample of a study of a mutant IDH1 vaccine in newly diagnosed glioma. Data came from immunoSEQ multiplex PCR; TCRdb stores just in-frame clones and leaves some out. The sample carries some 50,000 clones, roughly 92% recorded once. Their cognate antigens are unknown. Specimen: PBMCs, collected from a glioma patient whose treatment included an IDH1 peptide vaccine. These receptors were taken from a man aged 45-65 years with glioma. Both conserved end residues are trimmed from each CDR3. Each record gives: V gene, CDR3 protein.

v_gene: TRBV2; CDR3aa: ASSEGQVYEQY
v_gene: TRBV7-9; CDR3aa: ASSFPGELF
v_gene: TRBV7-9; CDR3aa: ASSSTGIRETQY
v_gene: TRBV18; CDR3aa: ASSPGTVSNEQY
v_gene: TRBV5-4; CDR3aa: ASSLDVAGVNEQF
v_gene: TRBV2; CDR3aa: ASWIGGSQPQH
v_gene: TRBV19; CDR3aa: ASRVGQGTGELF
v_gene: TRBV12-5; CDR3aa: ASGLVAGQELTEAF
v_gene: TRBV28; CDR3aa: ASSQDRQNTEAF
v_gene: TRBV11-2; CDR3aa: ASSLSSDYEQY
v_gene: TRBV30; CDR3aa: AWSVGQGRYGYT
v_gene: TRBV28; CDR3aa: ASSGGTARGTGELF
v_gene: TRBV28; CDR3aa: ASSLNQNNQPQH
v_gene: TRBV25-1; CDR3aa: ASRSEDRNEAF
v_gene: TRBV6-1; CDR3aa: ASSYTGGDQPQH
v_gene: TRBV5-1; CDR3aa: ASSLFVRVGVNTEAF
v_gene: TRBV30; CDR3aa: AWSRNSYSNQPQH
v_gene: TRBV11-2; CDR3aa: ASSLSGYTGDEQY
v_gene: TRBV6-1; CDR3aa: ASSRPSYEQY
v_gene: TRBV19; CDR3aa: ASSMEGWEQY
v_gene: TRBV14; CDR3aa: ASSHREGLETQY
v_gene: TRBV27; CDR3aa: ASSLGREGTGELF
v_gene: TRBV7-9; CDR3aa: ASSLVPRYYGYT
v_gene: TRBV7-3; CDR3aa: ASSLTGVGTEAF
v_gene: TRBV6-1; CDR3aa: ASRGLTGGYQPQH
v_gene: TRBV5-1; CDR3aa: ASSLEMRGGTDTQY
v_gene: TRBV19; CDR3aa: AARPGNQETQY
v_gene: TRBV7-9; CDR3aa: ASSLLWRVTGDVNEQF
v_gene: TRBV19; CDR3aa: ASSLRVDEQF
v_gene: TRBV6-1; CDR3aa: ASSEGTGDVYGYT
v_gene: TRBV15; CDR3aa: ATSRDVGSPLH
v_gene: TRBV7-9; CDR3aa: ASSLRGDQPQH
v_gene: TRBV7-2; CDR3aa: ASSSRTPAYEQY
v_gene: TRBV11-1; CDR3aa: ASSTGTNQPQH
v_gene: TRBV5-5; CDR3aa: ASRGGNTEAF
v_gene: TRBV13; CDR3aa: ASSRLQGWVAF
v_gene: TRBV11-2; CDR3aa: ASSFQGFGYT
v_gene: TRBV7-2; CDR3aa: ASSLGGQQY
v_gene: TRBV29-1; CDR3aa: SVRPLDTSSYEQY
v_gene: TRBV28; CDR3aa: ASSLLRASHEQY